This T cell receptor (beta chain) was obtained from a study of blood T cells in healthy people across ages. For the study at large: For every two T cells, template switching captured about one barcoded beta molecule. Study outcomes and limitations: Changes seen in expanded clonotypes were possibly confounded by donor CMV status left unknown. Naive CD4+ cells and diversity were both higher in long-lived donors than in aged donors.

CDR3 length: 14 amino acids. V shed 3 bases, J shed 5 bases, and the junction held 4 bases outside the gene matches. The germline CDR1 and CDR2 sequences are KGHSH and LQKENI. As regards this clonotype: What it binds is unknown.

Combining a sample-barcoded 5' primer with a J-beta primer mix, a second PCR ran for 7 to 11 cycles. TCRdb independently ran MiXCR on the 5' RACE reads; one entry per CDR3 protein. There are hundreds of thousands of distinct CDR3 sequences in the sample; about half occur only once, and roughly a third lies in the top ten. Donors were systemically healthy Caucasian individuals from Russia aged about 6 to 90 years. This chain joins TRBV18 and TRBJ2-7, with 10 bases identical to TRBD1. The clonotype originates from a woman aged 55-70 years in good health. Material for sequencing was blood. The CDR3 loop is CASSPTGGSNEQYF. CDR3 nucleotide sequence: TGTGCCAGCTCACCGACAGGGGGCTCGAACGAGCAGTACTTC.